These 18 T cell receptor beta chains originate from one sample sequenced in a study of T cell changes during pregnancy in multiple sclerosis. The data were produced by immunoSEQ multiplex PCR, yet TCRdb's version contains in-frame clones alone and is incomplete. The sample yields 95,000 to 100,000 clones, around 92% seen once. The sequencing here drew on peripheral blood, taken in the second trimester of pregnancy. These receptors came from a female donor with multiple sclerosis, enrolled in a pregnancy study.

The chain links TRBV11-2 to TRBJ1-2; TRBD1 is a possible D gene (5 bases). CDR1 and CDR2 from the germline V gene are SGHAT and FQNNGV. The CDR3 runs 17 residues. Deletions cut 0 bases from V and 5 bases from J, with 19 bases between. The CDR3 bases are TGTGCCAGCAGCTTAGATCATGGCCAGGGAAGCGTGTATGGCTACACCTTC. Its protein is CASSLDHGQGSVYGYTF. The variable domain in full, completed from reference TRBV11-2 and TRBJ1-2, reads EAGVAQSPRYKIIEKRQSVAFWCNPISGHATLYWYQQILGQGPKLLIQFQNNGVVDDSQLPKDRFSAERLKGVDSTLKIQPAKLEDSAVYLCASSLDHGQGSVYGYTFGSGTRLTVV.

This chain links TRBV10-3 with TRBJ2-7, with a weak D call TRBD1 (7 bases). Trimming cost V 6 bases and J 7 bases, with 19 bases left between them. CDR3 length equals 14 residues. The germline V gene encodes CDR1 ENHRY and CDR2 SYGVKD. In DNA, the CDR3 is TGTGCCATCAGGGGACAGTGGGACTCTTGGGAGCAGTACTTC. Encoded protein: CAIRGQWDSWEQYF.

The gene calls are TRBV4-3 and TRBJ2-3; a weak D match, TRBD2 (6 bases). Germline CDR1 LGHNA, CDR2 YSLEER. V was pared by 4 bases and J by 5 bases, with 10 bases between. This CDR3 contains 13 residues. The CDR3 sequence is CASSPSGVDTQYF. In nucleotides, the CDR3 is TGCGCCAGCAGCCCGTCGGGGGTAGATACGCAGTATTTT.

The gene calls are TRBV7-6 and TRBJ2-1; TRBD2 matches at 11 bases. The ends lost 3 bases at V and 3 bases at J; junction bases unmatched: 7. This CDR3 contains 17 residues. Germline V lookup: CDR1 SGHVS, CDR2 FNYEAQ. CDR3 in amino acids: CASSFKASGRLYNEQFF. The CDR3, as DNA: TGTGCCAGCAGCTTTAAAGCTAGCGGGAGGCTCTACAATGAGCAGTTCTTC. Based on the CDR3 plus reference TRBV7-6 and TRBJ2-1, the full variable domain is GAGVSQSPRYKVTKRGQDVALRCDPISGHVSLYWYRQALGQGPEFLTYFNYEAQQDKSGLPNDRFSAERPEGSISTLTIQRTEQRDSAMYRCASSFKASGRLYNEQFFGPGTRLTVL.

The chain combines TRBV19 with TRBJ2-6; 7 bases are shared with TRBD2. The CDR3 extends over 15 amino acids. V lost 3 bases to trimming and J lost 4 bases; unmatched junction nucleotides: 3. Germline-derived CDR1 and CDR2 are LNHDA and SQIVND (reference sequence). CDR3 in amino acids: CASSMGGRGANVLTF. CDR3 sequence (DNA): TGTGCCAGTAGTATGGGGGGGAGAGGGGCCAACGTCCTGACTTTC.

The chain is built from TRBV6-6 and TRBJ2-2, with 13 nucleotides matching TRBD2. There are 15 residues in the CDR3. Germline V gene sequence: CDR1 MNHNY, CDR2 SVGAGI (reference sequence). J gave up 5 bases and V 6 bases, and 3 bases lay outside the gene matches. The CDR3 DNA reads as TGTGCCAGCAGAGGGACTAGCGGGGTGACCGGGGAGCTGTTTTTT. The encoded protein is CASRGTSGVTGELFF.

The CDR3 reads CASSPLGQEGKQPQHF. The CDR3 nucleotides read TGTGCCAGTAGCCCCCTGGGGCAGGAGGGGAAACAGCCCCAGCATTTT. V usage is TRBV19 and J usage is TRBJ1-5; a weak D match, TRBD1 (5 bases). V was pared by 6 bases and J by 7 bases, with 22 bases between. The CDR3 contains 16 residues. Per the germline V gene, CDR1 is LNHDA and CDR2 is SQIVND (reference sequence).

With respect to this clone: At one end, the junction sequence differs from germline, possibly due to a read error. This chain's CDR3 is CASSWTGGSDPPVLTTDTQYF. Here the CDR3 DNA reads TGTGCTAGCAGCTGGACAGGGGGCTCGGATCCGCCGGTTTTAACCACAGATACGCAGTATTTT. This rearrangement joins TRBV7-7 to TRBJ2-3; 11 bases are a match to TRBD1. CDR3 size: 21 residues. The germline gives CDR1 SSHAT, CDR2 FNYEAQ (reference sequence).

J is TRBJ2-5 and V is TRBV7-8; D uncertain. The CDR3 is 13 amino acids. V shed 2 bases and J shed 4 bases, with 8 bases lying between them. Per germline, CDR1 SGHVS and CDR2 FQNEAQ. CDR3 in amino acids: CASSLPSRETQYF. The CDR3 bases are TGTGCCAGCAGCTTACCTTCTAGAGAGACCCAGTACTTC.

A remark on this clone: Relative to the germline gene, one junction end is altered; a read error may explain this. The chain has TRBV5-1 and TRBJ2-7; D may be TRBD2 (5 bases). Germline assignment: CDR1 SGHRS and CDR2 YFSETQ. This CDR3 comprises 13 residues. For the CDR3, the DNA is TGCGCCAGCACCTTGAGCGGAACCTACGAGCAGTACTTC. This codes for CASTLSGTYEQYF. Full variable domain (outside the CDR3, taken from reference TRBV5-1 and TRBJ2-7): KAGVTQTPRYLIKTRGQQVTLSCSPISGHRSVSWYQQTPGQGLQFLFEYFSETQRNKGNFPGRFSGRQFSNSRSEMNVSTLELGDSALYLCASTLSGTYEQYFGPGTRLTVT.

This chain connects TRBV28 to TRBJ1-5; D may be TRBD1 (6 bases). This CDR3 region has 15 residues. With 2 bases removed from V and 0 bases from J, the gap between germline ends came to 8 bases. In germline, CDR1 is MDHEN, CDR2 SYDVKM. The CDR3: CASSLQGSSNQPQHF. The DNA for the CDR3 is TGTGCCAGCAGTTTACAGGGGTCTAGCAATCAGCCCCAGCATTTT.

The V call is TRBV5-6, the J call TRBJ2-2; D possibly corresponds to TRBD1 (6 bases). The CDR3 extends over 17 amino acids. V was trimmed by 1 base and J by 2 bases, leaving 15 bases between them. Germline V CDR1 and CDR2: SGHDT, YYEEEE. The chain's CDR3 is CASSLTGHQINTGELFF. CDR3 DNA sequence: TGTGCCAGCAGCTTGACGGGACACCAAATTAACACCGGGGAGCTGTTTTTT.

The rearrangement joins TRBV5-1 to TRBJ2-1; unclear D gene. Deletions cut 3 bases from V and 2 bases from J, with 6 bases between. This CDR3 is 13 amino acids long. Germline values: CDR1 SGHRS, CDR2 YFSETQ. The CDR3 nucleotides are TGCGCCAGCAGCTCCGAGACCTACAATGAGCAGTTCTTC. Amino acid sequence: CASSSETYNEQFF.

A word on this clone: The junction and the germline gene differ at one end; a read error may be behind it. J is TRBJ2-7 and V is TRBV7-7; D is possibly TRBD2 (6 bases). The CDR3 is 13 amino acids. CDR1 and CDR2 (germline): SSHAT, FNYEAQ (reference sequence). DNA for the CDR3: TGTGCTAGCAGCTCCGGGGCCCTAGCGGAGCAGTACTTC. This codes for CASSSGALAEQYF.

V is TRBV9 and J is TRBJ2-2; TRBD2 aligns across 9 bases. The length of the CDR3 is 17 residues. Germline V CDR1 and CDR2: SGDLS, YYNGEE. The V gene end was trimmed by 0 bases and the J gene end by 4 bases; junction bases not matched to a gene: 7. The CDR3 sequence: CASSVGSGSTPTGELFF. For the CDR3, the DNA is TGTGCCAGCAGCGTAGGTAGCGGGAGTACGCCCACCGGGGAGCTGTTTTTT.

The V call is TRBV6-5, the J call TRBJ2-6; no reliable D call. The CDR3 loop spans 16 amino acids. Trimming removed 3 bases from V and 0 bases from J, with 9 bases in between. Germline V gene data show CDR1 as MNHEY and CDR2 as SVGAGI. The CDR3: CASSYVEFSGANVLTF. In DNA, the CDR3 is TGTGCCAGCAGTTATGTGGAGTTCTCTGGGGCCAACGTCCTGACTTTC.

The chain uses TRBV28 and TRBJ2-3; D is perhaps TRBD1 (6 bases). Trimming left V 2 bases short and J 2 bases short, with 11 bases between. The germline CDR1 and CDR2 sequences are MDHEN and SYDVKM. This CDR3 is 15 amino acids long. Written as DNA, the CDR3 is TGTGCCAGCAGTTTAGGGACAAGAAACACAGATACGCAGTATTTT. Amino acids: CASSLGTRNTDTQYF.

The chain joins TRBV2 to TRBJ2-2; TRBD2 matches at 10 bases. The germline CDR1 and CDR2 sequences are SNHLY and FYNNEI. This CDR3 has 14 residues. V dropped 4 bases and J dropped 7; count of bases not matched to a gene: 3. CDR3 in amino acids: CASSVRTSGGELFF. The CDR3 DNA reads TGTGCCAGCAGTGTCCGGACTAGCGGCGGGGAGCTGTTTTTT.